What follows is one TCR beta chain and its context. PCR employed 60 Vbeta and 13 Jbeta primers. Generated by immunoSEQ multiplex PCR, the TCRdb table keeps only in-frame clones and is missing some. The sample contains 150,000 to 180,000 clones, 70% to 80% of which appear only once. This record belongs to a study of cytomegalovirus exposure and HLA in healthy donors. Study-wide background: Falling in the Caucasian-associated ancestry cluster were 81% of under 450 genotyped donors.

Germline CDR1 reads LGHNA; CDR2 reads YNFKEQ. This CDR3 has 14 residues. V was shortened by 3 bases and J by 4 bases, with 10 bases between the two germline ends. The chain joins TRBV4-2 to TRBJ2-1; D is possibly TRBD2 (6 bases). This sequence was found in a woman between 35 and 50 years old in good health and CMV-seronegative. The specimen sequenced was PBMCs. CDR3 DNA sequence: TGTGCCAGCAGCCAGGAGGGGCGGTACAATGAGCAGTTCTTC. Translated, it gives CASSQEGRYNEQFF.